The 20 T cell receptor beta chains below all came from one sample that was sequenced in a study of blood T cells in healthy people across ages (dated by TCRdb to 2013 to 2016). Libraries were built with 5' RACE. The sample was run on an Illumina HiSeq 2500. A second roughly 7 to 11 cycle PCR used a sample-barcoded 5' primer and a J-beta primer mix. In TCRdb, the public reads were trimmed at Q25 with fastp and aligned with MiXCR, with productive beta chains retained. Each CDR3 protein appears once, grouped with its most common genes and DNA. The sample yields more than 550,000 distinct CDR3 sequences; 22% were counted once. 22% of the sample belongs to the ten largest clones. The sequenced sample was blood. These receptors all come from a man in his 70s in good health.

Points on this clonotype: A read error may produce the germline difference seen at one junction end. The chain joins TRBV5-1 to TRBJ2-2, with 7 bases matching TRBD1. Looked up from germline, CDR1 is SGHRS and CDR2 is YFSETQ. This CDR3 region has 14 residues. Written as DNA, the CDR3 is TGCGCCAGCAGCTTGGGGGGACAGACCGGGGAGCCGTTTTTT. Its translation: CASSLGGQTGEPFF.

As DNA, the CDR3 is TGTGCCAGCAGCCCAGGCGTAGCGGAGTCCTACAATGAGCAGTTCTTC. Amino acids: CASSPGVAESYNEQFF. This chain uses TRBV7-2 with TRBJ2-1, with a possible D match to TRBD2 (6 bases). V lost 5 bases and J lost 1, with 15 bases in between. CDR3 length: 16 residues. The germline CDR1 and CDR2 sequences are SGHTA and FQGNSA. The whole variable domain, remainder taken from reference TRBV7-2 and TRBJ2-1, is GAGVSQSPSNKVTEKGKDVELRCDPISGHTALYWYRQSLGQGLEFLIYFQGNSAPDKSGLPSDRFSAERTGGSVSTLTIQRTQQEDSAVYLCASSPGVAESYNEQFFGPGTRLTVL.

This clonotype was detected a few times. The chain carries TRBV6-6 and TRBJ2-7, with TRBD1 identical over 9 bases. The V segment lost 5 bases and the J segment 0 bases; nucleotides outside the gene matches: 8. Germline CDR1 is MNHNY and CDR2 is SVGAGI (reference sequence). The CDR3 totals 16 residues. The CDR3 region is CASSRRQGVSSYEQYV. DNA of the CDR3: TGTGCCAGCAGTCGTAGACAGGGGGTAAGCTCCTACGAGCAGTACGTC.

In its sample, this clonotype was seen a few times. V gene TRBV12-3 or TRBV12-4 combines with J gene TRBJ2-2, with 15 bases identical to TRBD2. There are 16 residues in the CDR3. With V trimmed by 6 bases and J by 5 bases, 4 bases remained unmatched. The CDR3 DNA follows: TGTGCCAGCAGCCTAGGGACTAGCGGGGGGACCGGGGAGCTGTTTTTT. It translates to CASSLGTSGGTGELFF.

This clonotype was found a few times. This chain uses TRBV20-1 with TRBJ1-1; TRBD1 matches at 7 bases. V lost 6 bases and J lost 3; bases outside the gene matches: 7. Germline V gene sequence: CDR1 DFQATT, CDR2 SNEGSKA (reference sequence). The CDR3 spans 13 residues. DNA for the CDR3: TGCAGTGCCTGGACAGGAAGGGACACTGAAGCTTTCTTT. Translating gives CSAWTGRDTEAFF.

Points on this clonotype: A read error may account for a junction end that differs from germline. This chain connects TRBV7-2 to TRBJ1-1; possible D gene TRBD1, 6 bases. The CDR3 runs to 15 residues. Per germline, CDR1 SGHTA and CDR2 FQGNSA. The CDR3 DNA reads as TGTGTCAGCAGCTTAGCGCCAGGGGCCAGCACTGAAGCTTTCTTT. Translated: CVSSLAPGASTEAFF.

The chain is built from TRBV28 and TRBJ2-5; tentatively, D is TRBD1 (8 bases). Germline values: CDR1 MDHEN, CDR2 SYDVKM. The V end lost 5 bases, the J end lost 4 bases, and 17 bases lay between the germline ends. This CDR3 comprises 15 residues. The CDR3 DNA follows: TGTGCCAGCAGTCCGGGAGGACAGGGAGGAGAGACCCAGTACTTC. It yields the protein CASSPGGQGGETQYF.

This chain uses TRBV20-1 with TRBJ1-6; D is uncertain. V was shortened by 6 bases and J by 9 bases, with 12 bases between the two germline ends. This CDR3 is built from 12 residues. CDR1 is DFQATT, CDR2 SNEGSKA, per germline (reference sequence). Written as DNA, the CDR3 is TGCAGTGCGGCACGGGTCGGTTCACCCCTCCACTTT. Translated: CSAARVGSPLHF.

The rearrangement joins TRBV18 to TRBJ1-2, with TRBD1 identical over 9 bases. Per germline, CDR1 KGHSH and CDR2 LQKENI. V trimming: 6 bases; J trimming: 2 bases; junction bases outside the gene matches: 4. CDR3 length: 14 amino acids. The CDR3 DNA reads as TGTGCCAGCTCGAGCGACAGGGGGAACTATGGCTACACCTTC. Translating gives CASSSDRGNYGYTF.

The CDR3 sequence: CASSGGANEKLFF. For the CDR3, the DNA is TGTGCCAGCTCCGGAGGGGCTAATGAAAAACTGTTTTTT. The chain joins TRBV18 to TRBJ1-4; possibly TRBD1 for D (5 bases). V was cut by 6 bases and J by 3 bases, with 8 bases left in between. This CDR3 has 13 amino acids. Germline assignment: CDR1 KGHSH and CDR2 LQKENI.

The table lists this clonotype with a few counts. The chain joins TRBV12-3 or TRBV12-4 to TRBJ1-1, with TRBD1 as a possible D gene (5 bases). Trimming took 2 bases from V and 11 from J, leaving 15 bases between them. The CDR3 extends over 13 amino acids. CDR3 residues: CASSLLEAGTAFF. CDR3 in DNA: TGTGCCAGCAGTTTATTGGAGGCAGGGACCGCTTTCTTT.

V usage is TRBV7-9 and J usage is TRBJ2-7; 7 nucleotides line up with TRBD1. V shed 2 bases and J 11 bases; nucleotides not matched to a gene: 3. The CDR3 is 11 amino acids. The germline V gene has CDR1 SEHNR and CDR2 FQNEAQ (reference sequence). CDR3 amino acids: CASSLTGTEYF. DNA of the CDR3: TGTGCCAGCAGCTTAACCGGGACAGAGTACTTC.

In its sample, this clonotype was seen many times. V gene TRBV7-9 combines with J gene TRBJ1-2; D remains unclear. This CDR3 has 15 residues. V was cut by 5 bases and J by 8 bases, with 21 bases left in between. Germline V gives CDR1 SEHNR, CDR2 FQNEAQ (reference sequence). The chain's CDR3 is CASSPVSSAFSGYTF. In nucleotides, the CDR3 is TGTGCCAGCAGCCCCGTTAGCTCGGCTTTTTCAGGCTACACCTTC.

In this sample, this clonotype turned up a few times. The chain is built from TRBV6-5 and TRBJ2-5; the D gene could be TRBD1 or TRBD2 (6 bases each). The J call may be incorrect, as the DNA end agrees better with TRBJ2-1. CDR1 is MNHEY, CDR2 SVGAGI, per germline. The CDR3 extends over 12 amino acids. CDR3 amino acids: CASSDGGYEQFF. For the CDR3, the DNA is TGTGCCAGCAGCGACGGGGGCTATGAGCAGTTCTTC.

The chain recombines TRBV20-1 with TRBJ2-4, with D possibly TRBD2 on 6 matching bases. Per the germline V gene, CDR1 is DFQATT and CDR2 is SNEGSKA (reference sequence). V shed 2 bases and J shed 6 bases, with 14 bases lying between them. CDR3 length: 14 amino acids. The CDR3 spells CSARPLGLINIQYF. The DNA of the CDR3 is TGCAGTGCTAGACCCCTGGGACTTATAAACATTCAGTACTTC.

On this clonotype: Sequence at one end of the junction differs from germline and may be a read error. The CDR3 loop reads CTSSFEQLSNEQFF. The DNA for the CDR3 is TGTACCAGCAGTTTCGAACAGCTGAGCAATGAGCAGTTCTTC. This chain connects TRBV12-3 or TRBV12-4 to TRBJ2-1; the D is unclear. This CDR3 spans 14 amino acids.

This clonotype has more than one count but fewer than ten. The rearrangement links TRBV20-1 to TRBJ2-1, with a weak D call TRBD1 (7 bases). Germline lookup yields CDR1 DFQATT and CDR2 SNEGSKA (reference sequence). The length of the CDR3 is 14 residues. Trimming shortened V by 3 bases and J by 4 bases, and 13 bases separated the two germline ends. The CDR3 coding sequence is TGCAGTGCTAGGGATGCAGGGGGGTACAATGAGCAGTTCTTC. Protein: CSARDAGGYNEQFF.

V gene TRBV18 combines with J gene TRBJ1-4, with D tentatively TRBD1 (5 bases). This CDR3 is built from 16 residues. Per the germline V gene, CDR1 is KGHSH and CDR2 is LQKENI. With 0 bases removed from V and 0 bases from J, the gap between germline ends came to 8 bases. CDR3 DNA: TGTGCCAGCTCACCACCGGGGACTCCAACTAATGAAAAACTGTTTTTT. The encoded protein is CASSPPGTPTNEKLFF.

The chain links TRBV20-1 to TRBJ2-7, with 12 bases matching TRBD2. CDR1 is DFQATT and CDR2 is SNEGSKA in the germline V gene (reference sequence). The CDR3 spans 17 residues. Germline trimming cut 5 bases from V and 3 bases from J; bases unmatched to any gene: 14. The CDR3 is CSALPLLLAGGHYEQYF. In nucleotides, the CDR3 is TGCAGTGCTCTTCCCCTCCTACTAGCGGGGGGCCACTACGAGCAGTACTTC.

The V call is TRBV6-5, the J call TRBJ2-3; a possible D gene is TRBD1 (6 bases). The V end lost 5 bases, the J end lost 5 bases, and 17 bases lay between the germline ends. The CDR3 has 15 residues. Per the germline V gene, CDR1 is MNHEY and CDR2 is SVGAGI. As DNA, the CDR3 is TGTGCCAGCAGTGATGTGGGGGCCTATGGAGATACGCAGTATTTT. This translates into CASSDVGAYGDTQYF.